These T cell receptor beta chains were read from a single sample in a study of blood T cell repertoires in COVID-19. Some clones are missing from TCRdb's copy, which holds only in-frame ones; the method was immunoSEQ multiplex PCR. This repertoire shows a few hundred thousand clones, approximately 86% found once; its top ten account for under 9%. Material: peripheral blood. These receptors came from a woman aged 70-85 years with active or convalescent COVID-19. The CDR3 runs from the conserved cysteine through the conserved F or W. D genes are given only for firm matches. Expanded clones are given a class, and other clones once, few, many or no size at all.

d_call: .; clone_size: .; v_call: TRBV12-3/TRBV12-4; j_call: TRBJ1-2; cdr3_nt: TGTGCCAGCAGCATACCCTCAGGGGTTGGCTACACCTTC; cdr3_aa: CASSIPSGVGYTF
d_call: .; clone_size: .; v_call: TRBV2; j_call: TRBJ1-4; cdr3_nt: TGTGCCAGCAGACAAGACAGAACGGGAAAACTGTTTTTT; cdr3_aa: CASRQDRTGKLFF
d_call: .; clone_size: .; v_call: TRBV6-2/TRBV6-3; j_call: TRBJ1-1; cdr3_nt: TGTGCCAGCAGTTTCGTCGGTCAGGGAGGTAGGGCAGACACTGAAGCTTTCTTT; cdr3_aa: CASSFVGQGGRADTEAFF
d_call: .; clone_size: .; v_call: TRBV10-3; j_call: TRBJ1-1; cdr3_nt: TGTGCCATCAAGGAGGACGGGCCATACACTGAAGCTTTCTTT; cdr3_aa: CAIKEDGPYTEAFF
d_call: .; clone_size: .; v_call: TRBV7-3; j_call: TRBJ1-1; cdr3_nt: TGTGCCAGCAGCTTAAACAGGGCTGAAGAAGCTTTCTTT; cdr3_aa: CASSLNRAEEAFF
d_call: TRBD1; clone_size: .; v_call: TRBV5-5; j_call: TRBJ1-1; cdr3_nt: TGTGCCAGCAGCTTGACCCCCGGGACAGGGTTGGGTGAAGCTTTCTTT; cdr3_aa: CASSLTPGTGLGEAFF
d_call: .; clone_size: .; v_call: TRBV7-3; j_call: TRBJ1-1; cdr3_nt: TGTGCCAGCAGCACCGACAGGAACACTGAAGCTTTCTTT; cdr3_aa: CASSTDRNTEAFF
d_call: .; clone_size: .; v_call: TRBV5-4; j_call: TRBJ1-2; cdr3_nt: TGTGCCAGCAGCCGGGTCTTTTCGGATGGCTACACCTTC; cdr3_aa: CASSRVFSDGYTF
d_call: .; clone_size: .; v_call: TRBV4-1; j_call: TRBJ1-1; cdr3_nt: TGCGCCAGCAGCCAAGATATCTCTTCGGGTATGACTGAAGCTTTCTTT; cdr3_aa: CASSQDISSGMTEAFF
d_call: .; clone_size: .; v_call: TRBV5-5; j_call: TRBJ1-4; cdr3_nt: TGTGCCAGCAAGCTTGAAAATCCCTCGAAACTGTTTTTT; cdr3_aa: CASKLENPSKLFF
d_call: .; clone_size: .; v_call: TRBV11-3; j_call: TRBJ2-1; cdr3_nt: TGTGCCAGCAGCTTCACGGTCCAAAATGAGCAGTTCTTC; cdr3_aa: CASSFTVQNEQFF
d_call: .; clone_size: few; v_call: TRBV6-2/TRBV6-3; j_call: TRBJ2-2; cdr3_nt: TGTGCCAGCAGTTATGGGTCCGGGATAGGCGGGGAGCTGTTTTTT; cdr3_aa: CASSYGSGIGGELFF
d_call: TRBD1; clone_size: .; v_call: TRBV13; j_call: TRBJ2-1; cdr3_nt: TGTGCCAGCAGCCCGGACAGGGGGAGGTACAATGAGCAGTTCTTC; cdr3_aa: CASSPDRGRYNEQFF
d_call: TRBD1; clone_size: .; v_call: TRBV18; j_call: TRBJ2-1; cdr3_nt: TGTGCCAGCTCACCTCGGACAGGGAGCGATGAGCAGTTCTTC; cdr3_aa: CASSPRTGSDEQFF
d_call: TRBD2; clone_size: .; v_call: TRBV5-1; j_call: TRBJ2-3; cdr3_nt: TGCGCCAGCCGAAGCGGGGGGGCATCCGATACGCAGTATTTT; cdr3_aa: CASRSGGASDTQYF
d_call: TRBD1; clone_size: .; v_call: TRBV18; j_call: TRBJ1-1; cdr3_nt: TGTGCCAGCTCACCAGTCCAGGGGGTTGAAGCTTTCTTT; cdr3_aa: CASSPVQGVEAFF
d_call: TRBD1; clone_size: .; v_call: TRBV3-1/TRBV3-2; j_call: TRBJ1-2; cdr3_nt: TGTGCCAGCAGCCACCTACCGGGACAGGGGGCGCTCTATGGCTACACCTTC; cdr3_aa: CASSHLPGQGALYGYTF
d_call: TRBD1; clone_size: few; v_call: TRBV19; j_call: TRBJ1-5; cdr3_nt: TGTGCCAGTAGTCCACGGACAGGGTATAGCAATCAGCCCCAGCATTTT; cdr3_aa: CASSPRTGYSNQPQHF
d_call: .; clone_size: .; v_call: TRBV24-1; j_call: TRBJ1-2; cdr3_nt: TGTGCCACCAGTGAAGGGGCCGCTAACTATGGCTACACCTTC; cdr3_aa: CATSEGAANYGYTF
d_call: .; clone_size: .; v_call: TRBV4-3; j_call: TRBJ2-3; cdr3_nt: TGCGCCAGCAGCCCAGGGATGAGTCTCCTTCCAGATACGCAGTATTTT; cdr3_aa: CASSPGMSLLPDTQYF
d_call: .; clone_size: few; v_call: TRBV6-6; j_call: TRBJ1-5; cdr3_nt: TGTGCCAGCAGCCGAAACTCAGCCGAAAGATTAACAGGGAATCAGCCCCAGCATTTT; cdr3_aa: CASSRNSAERLTGNQPQHF
d_call: TRBD2; clone_size: .; v_call: TRBV5-4; j_call: TRBJ2-7; cdr3_nt: TGTGCCAGCAGCTCCCCAGGACTAGCGGGGGTCATCTCCTACGAGCAGTACTTC; cdr3_aa: CASSSPGLAGVISYEQYF
d_call: .; clone_size: .; v_call: TRBV5-4; j_call: TRBJ1-4; cdr3_nt: TGTGCCAGCAGGGATTTCGGGACAACTAATGAAAAACTGTTTTTT; cdr3_aa: CASRDFGTTNEKLFF
d_call: .; clone_size: .; v_call: TRBV6-5; j_call: TRBJ1-2; cdr3_nt: TGTGCCAGCAGACCGTATCGGGTAGACGGCTATGGCTACACCTTC; cdr3_aa: CASRPYRVDGYGYTF
d_call: TRBD2; clone_size: .; v_call: TRBV5-1; j_call: TRBJ2-2; cdr3_nt: TGCGCCAGCAGCACGGGACTAGCGGGGGGCTACACCGGGGAGCTGTTTTTT; cdr3_aa: CASSTGLAGGYTGELFF
d_call: .; clone_size: .; v_call: TRBV7-2; j_call: TRBJ1-5; cdr3_nt: TGTGCCAGCAGCCTCGGAGGGTATCCCGATCAGCCCCAGCATTTT; cdr3_aa: CASSLGGYPDQPQHF
d_call: .; clone_size: .; v_call: TRBV6-1; j_call: TRBJ1-5; cdr3_nt: TGTGCCAGCAGTGAATTGGGGGCGGGTCAGCCCCAGCATTTT; cdr3_aa: CASSELGAGQPQHF
d_call: TRBD1; clone_size: .; v_call: TRBV3-1/TRBV3-2; j_call: TRBJ1-2; cdr3_nt: TGTGCCAGCAGCCGGGGACAGGGCTATGGCTACACCTTC; cdr3_aa: CASSRGQGYGYTF